A few counts support the clone carrying this T cell receptor beta chain. The data belong to a study of regulatory T cells in long-lasting Graves disease. Study context: Newly diagnosed Graves' patients had under 3 months of antithyroid drugs.

In building TCR beta libraries, iRepertoire HTBI primers were used together with Arm-PCR of CDR3 regions. TCRdb used MiXCR to reprocess the multiplex PCR reads, holding one entry per CDR3 protein. The sample shows a few hundred thousand distinct CDR3 sequences, roughly 10% of them seen only once. Time point meaning: newly diagnosed GD, antithyroid drugs for less than 3 months. Generation of the TCR library employed RNA extracted from PBMCs. The CDR3 is made up of 14 amino acids. V dropped 5 bases and J dropped 9; count of bases not matched to a gene: 7. These same records also appear under a second study, on T cells in Graves' hyperthyroidism and ophthalmopathy.

The specimen was peripheral blood mononuclear cells (PBMCs), collected at new diagnosis, from a patient treated with antithyroid drugs. The chain is built from TRBV12-3 or TRBV12-4 and TRBJ1-4; 9 nucleotides agree with TRBD1. This TCR derives from a woman between 18 and 29 years old with Graves disease. Written as DNA, the CDR3 is TGTGCCAGCAGTCGGACAGGGGATTGGAAAAAACTGTTTTTT. Translation gives CASSRTGDWKKLFF.